This TCR beta chain was captured in a study of CD8 T cells in Susac syndrome. Reverse transcription of roughly 0.45 to 1 ug RNA used random hexamers. By means of immunoSEQ multiplex PCR, TCR beta CDR3 spanning 54 Vbeta and 13 Jbeta underwent amplification. TCRdb ran MiXCR on the immunoSEQ multiplex PCR reads and lists one entry per CDR3 protein. Altogether 400,000 to 550,000 distinct CDR3 sequences are present, about 85% being singletons, with the ten largest covering 0.09% to 0.15%. Bulk CD8+ and CD4+ cells came from magnetic negative isolation; CD8+ TEMRA by FACS. Sequenced sample: CD8+ T cells from PBMCs. The clonotype was recovered from a human donor with multiple sclerosis.

The CDR3 here is CASSLSEGSYGYTF. The CDR3 nucleotides are TGTGCCAGCAGTTTATCGGAGGGTTCCTATGGCTACACCTTC. This chain links TRBV27 with TRBJ1-2; D unclear. V was pared by 0 bases and J by 4 bases, with 9 bases between. Germline lookup yields CDR1 MNHEY and CDR2 SMNVEV (reference sequence). The CDR3 runs 14 residues.